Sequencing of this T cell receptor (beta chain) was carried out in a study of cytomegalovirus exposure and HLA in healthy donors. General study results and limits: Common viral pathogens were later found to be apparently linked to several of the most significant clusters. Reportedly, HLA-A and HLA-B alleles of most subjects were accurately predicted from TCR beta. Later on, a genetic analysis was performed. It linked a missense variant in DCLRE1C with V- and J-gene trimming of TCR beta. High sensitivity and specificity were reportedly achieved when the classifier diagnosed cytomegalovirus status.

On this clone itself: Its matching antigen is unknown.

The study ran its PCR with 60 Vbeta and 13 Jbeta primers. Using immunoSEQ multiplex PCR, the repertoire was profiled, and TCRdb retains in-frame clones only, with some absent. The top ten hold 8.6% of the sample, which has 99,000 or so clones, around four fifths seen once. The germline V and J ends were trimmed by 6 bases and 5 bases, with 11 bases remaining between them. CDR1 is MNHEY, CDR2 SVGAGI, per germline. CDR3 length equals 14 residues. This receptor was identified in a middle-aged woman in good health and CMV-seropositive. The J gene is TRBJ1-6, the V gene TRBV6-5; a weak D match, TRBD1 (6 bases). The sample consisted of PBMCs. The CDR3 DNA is TGTGCCAGCAGGTTCCGACAGGATAATTCACCCCTCCACTTT. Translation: CASRFRQDNSPLHF.